Below, one T cell receptor beta chain is given with its context. Its antigen has not been determined. The sample holds no much larger clone one base away, and base qualities are not on file. This specimen belongs to a study of cytomegalovirus exposure and HLA in healthy donors (dated by TCRdb to the late 2010s). As for the study more broadly: An earlier analysis of roughly 500 of the donors reported roughly 300 Gb of sequence data and roughly 110 million unique TCR beta sequences from roughly 180 million T cells. Among some 410 genotyped donors of the cohort, an average of approximately 240,000 unique TCR beta nucleotide sequences were sequenced per donor, roughly 20% of them non-productive. The study used immunosequencing to profile the T cell repertoires of approximately 630 subjects and linked those repertoires to cytomegalovirus serostatus. An early release that covered approximately 600 HLA-typed donors contained approximately 300 gigabases of sequencing data and tens of millions of unique TCR sequences. Besides the first cohort of around 670 subjects, a separate validation cohort made up of 120 different subjects was used. A later genetic analysis used genome-wide SNP genotypes for about three fifths of the 666 donors, treating that subset as a discovery cohort. All discovery cohort repertoires had been generated using a single sequencing platform. HLA typing covered class I and class II loci at four-digit resolution. A later analysis re-analyzed previously published TCR beta repertoires from about 600 donors and added high-resolution HLA genotyping to study TCR occurrence patterns. The aim of the study was to test whether cataloging public T cell receptors could identify signatures of past pathogen exposure. Donor age, sex, ethnicity and CMV serostatus were compiled together with the repertoire data. In the later analysis, no new phenotypic data were used to find candidate immune exposures; instead, reliance was placed on TCR beta sequences and their occurrence across donors. An earlier analysis of approximately 630 of the donors applied high-throughput TCR beta sequencing to assess whether each TCR beta V gene segment acted as functional or pseudogenic. Among the roughly 390 genotyped donors, 75% to 90% belonged to the genetic ancestry cluster associated with self-reported Caucasian donors. Typing coverage differed by locus: A, B, C, DRB1 and DQB1 were typed in roughly 620-630 donors, DQA1 in approximately 520, DPA1 in around 610, and DPB1 in about 450. To predict cytomegalovirus infection status, the study combined high-throughput TCR immunosequencing, statistical association of individual TCRs with disease status, and machine learning. Roughly 5 DR-DQ haplotypes were handled as single units for association and clustering because linkage in the cohort was strong.

Receptor amplification or capture employed the immunoSEQ multiplex PCR assay. A mixture of 60 forward primers for TCR Vbeta segments and 13 reverse primers for TCR Jbeta segments was used in the multiplex PCR. Amplification of the CDR3 region of rearranged TCR beta genes was performed with a multiplex PCR assay on genomic DNA. The amplified TCR beta libraries were sequenced on the Illumina HiSeq System as 87-base-pair reads. For the original study's pipeline: A later analysis tallied about 77 million unique TCR beta chains across the approximately 670 repertoires, and roughly 11 million of those chains were shared by two or more donors. Raw reads were error-corrected and collapsed into unique sequences by a nearest-neighbor algorithm in which closely related sequences were merged to remove PCR and sequencing errors. V, D and J gene segments were assigned by aligning CDR3 sequences to IMGT reference sequences. For a sequence to be retained, a match of at least six nucleotides was required to both a V gene segment and a J gene segment. A rearrangement was called productive if the CDR3 had no stop codons and remained in frame with V and J, and every other rearrangement was called non-productive. Following IMGT convention, CDR3 was defined as the stretch from the second conserved V-encoded cysteine up to the conserved J-encoded phenylalanine. Sequences without an unambiguous match to a single V gene segment were excluded from the earlier analysis of about 600 of the donors. An earlier analysis of 587 of the donors called V segments functional above 56.7% productive rearrangements and segregating when the between-donor standard deviation exceeded 5%. A statistical classification framework was developed to diagnose cytomegalovirus status using the catalog of TCR beta chain sequences. V and J gene assignment, in a later analysis, came from comparing TCR nucleotide sequences with IMGT/GENE-DB human TR gene sequences. The TCRdist pipeline was used in a later analysis to assign CDR3 sequences and most-parsimonious VDJ recombination scenarios. A later analysis defined each TCR beta chain by its CDR3 amino acid sequence plus V-gene family, and excluded reads lacking a unique V-gene family. A later analysis removed 600 or so highly shared, low-generation-probability nucleotide sequences to deal with suspected cross-contamination and a sequencing artifact. A later analysis calculated a clonal expansion index for each public chain from normalized within-repertoire ranks of inferred template counts. In a later analysis, generation probabilities were computed with a VDJ recombination model fitted to out-of-frame rearrangements, and the resulting probabilities were checked against IGoR. In a later analysis, TCR-TCR, TCR-HLA and TCR-CMV co-occurrence was scored with hypergeometric tests, and a repertoire-size bias correction was applied to TCR pairs. In a later analysis, false discovery rates were estimated by permuting HLA or CMV assignments 20 times. In a later analysis, co-occurring TCRs were grouped using DBSCAN, with TCRdist sequence similarity added in when clustering inside HLA-allele-positive subsets. Co-occurrence clustering excluded repertoires with fewer than 30,000 or more than 120,000 public chains, plus five with anomalous nucleotide sharing. What TCRdb holds here is the immuneACCESS table cut down to in-frame rearrangements. Part of the clones is not present; checked against another copy, under half of the missing clones reflect an unresolved V gene, and the others are unexplained. The V and J calls and the clone size are those of that table, but D and trimming were determined from the DNA. Across this sample there are 150,000 to 200,000 clones, with about three quarters seen only once. The top ten clones comprise approximately 1.4% of the sample.

Broader findings and caveats from the paper: A later analysis reported that several top co-occurrence clusters appeared linked to parvovirus B19, influenza, CMV and Epstein-Barr virus. According to the authors, the approach could potentially be generalized to other disease states and immunological phenotypes. A further reported finding was that TCR beta sequences accurately predicted the HLA-A and HLA-B alleles for most subjects in the first cohort. In a later genetic analysis, fewer N-insertions in productive TCRs were reported among donors in an Asian-associated ancestry cluster than the 666-donor mean. A later analysis found that TCR association rates varied across HLA loci, with DRB1 alleles showing the most associated TCRs and HLA-C alleles the fewest. Compared with equally common non-associated chains, HLA-associated TCR beta chains in a later analysis were more clonally expanded and had lower generation probabilities. V-gene and J-gene trimming of TCR beta chains was associated with a missense DCLRE1C variant in a later genetic analysis, and the association was replicated in an independent cohort. The study listed 164 TCR beta chains as associated with cytomegalovirus. Because HLA typing was missing for some donors at each locus, association tests included only the typed subset. Because the 87-base-pair reads could not distinguish some IMGT-functional V segments, including TRBV6-2 and TRBV6-3, those segments were excluded. Sequencing depth was assumed to be roughly uniform across donors in the presence/absence analyses, though that assumption may not hold. Fewer than 20 rarely observed V segments, including chromosome 9 orphons, were excluded from the earlier analysis of some 590 of the donors because counts were too low. In a later analysis, about 17,000 TCR beta sequences were associated with specific HLA alleles at a false discovery rate of 0.05. For the cohort, immune exposure information was limited to CMV serostatus. Strong co-occurrence of HLA alleles, especially DR and DQ, made assigning TCR associations to individual alleles difficult. A later analysis found that most CMV-associated TCR beta chains appeared HLA-restricted, with HLA associations seemingly driven largely by CMV exposure. In vitro tests confirmed that three of the cytomegalovirus-associated TCR beta chains recognize cytomegalovirus antigens. In this cohort, only TCR beta chains were sequenced, and detectable features were limited by the absence of alpha or paired-chain data. An earlier analysis of approximately 600 of the donors showed that most TCR beta V segments appeared in productive rearrangements either about 87% or about 30% of the time, which broadly matched IMGT annotations. A group of highly shared sequence variants was considered likely to be a technical artifact of the sequencing pipeline. Most TCR sequences were seen in very few donors, while some public TCRs were found in many individuals. Linkage disequilibrium might explain the correlated functional status among segregating V segments, but an unknown experimental factor could not be ruled out. The classifier was reported to diagnose cytomegalovirus status with high specificity and sensitivity in both the original and validation cohorts.

The cohort comprised fewer than 750 healthy bone marrow donors. Cohort members were all nominally healthy when sampled, although unrecorded immune exposures were likely present. The donor tested CMV seronegative and was one of the 352 seronegative cohort members. Every donor gave a peripheral blood sample, and the peripheral blood mononuclear cells from that sample were used for TCR beta sequencing. Genomic DNA extraction from the blood cell samples was performed with the Qiagen DNeasy Blood Extraction Kit. The cysteine opens and the phenylalanine closes a CDR3 of 12 amino acids. Only CDR3 DNA remains: 36 bases, in frame from the first base. CDR1 and CDR2 are drawn from the germline V gene: SQVTM, ANQGSEA. V lost 6 bases and J lost 4 bases; the stretch between them is 13 bases long.

The sample consisted of PBMCs. Rearrangement joined TRBV29-1 to TRBJ2-7, and possibly TRBD2, on 5 matching bases. This sequence was found in a woman aged 30 to 39 in good health and CMV-seronegative. The sequenced DNA is TGCAGCGTGTGGATCCCGGGATACGAGCAGTACTTC. Translated, this gives CSVWIPGYEQYF.